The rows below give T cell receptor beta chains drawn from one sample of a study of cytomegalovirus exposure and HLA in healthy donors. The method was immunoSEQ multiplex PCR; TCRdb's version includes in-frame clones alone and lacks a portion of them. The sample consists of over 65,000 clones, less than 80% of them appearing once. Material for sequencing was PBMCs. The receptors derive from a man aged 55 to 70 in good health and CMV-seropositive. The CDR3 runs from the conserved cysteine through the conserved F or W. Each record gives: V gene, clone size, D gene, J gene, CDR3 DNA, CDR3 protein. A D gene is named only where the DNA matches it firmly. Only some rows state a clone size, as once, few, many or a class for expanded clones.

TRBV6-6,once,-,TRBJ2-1,TGTGCCAGCAGTTACTCAGGGGCTTACAATGAGCAGTTCTTC,CASSYSGAYNEQFF
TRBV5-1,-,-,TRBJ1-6,TGCGCCAGCAGCGCGGGGACCGATAGCTCCTATAATTCACCCCTCCACTTT,CASSAGTDSSYNSPLHF
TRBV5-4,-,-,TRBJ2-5,TGTGCCAGCAGCTTGGGGGGGGGCGGGGAGACCCAGTACTTC,CASSLGGGGETQYF
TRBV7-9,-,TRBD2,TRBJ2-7,TGTGCCAGCAGCTTGGGAGGGGAAGGCGAGCAGTACTTC,CASSLGGEGEQYF
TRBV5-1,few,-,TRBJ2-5,TGCGCCAGCAGCCGACAGTCCCAAGAGACCCAGTACTTC,CASSRQSQETQYF
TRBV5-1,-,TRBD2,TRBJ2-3,TGCGCCAGCAGCTTGGCAGCGAGCGGGGCCACAGATACGCAGTATTTT,CASSLAASGATDTQYF
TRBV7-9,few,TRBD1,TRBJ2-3,TGTGCCAGCAGCATTCGACAGGGGAGGACAGATACGCAGTATTTT,CASSIRQGRTDTQYF
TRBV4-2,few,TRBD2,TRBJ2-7,TGTGCCAGCAGCCATCCTCTAGCGGGGGGACGCCGTGTTTTCGTCGGCGAGCAGTACTTC,CASSHPLAGGRRVFVGEQYF
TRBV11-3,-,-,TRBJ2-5,TGTGCCAGCAGATACTCCGGGACACGAGGTCCTGAGCAGTACTTC,CASRYSGTRGPEQYF
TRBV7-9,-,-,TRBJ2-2,TGTGCCAGCAGCCTCCGGACTCGGAACACCGGGGAGCTGTTTTTT,CASSLRTRNTGELFF
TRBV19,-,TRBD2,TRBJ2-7,TGTGCCAGTAGTATTCAAGCGGGGGGGCGGTACGAGCAGTACTTC,CASSIQAGGRYEQYF
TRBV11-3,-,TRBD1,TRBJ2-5,TGTGCCAGCAGCTTTCCGGGACAGGGACGGGGAGAGACCCAGTACTTC,CASSFPGQGRGETQYF
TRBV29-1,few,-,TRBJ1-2,TGCAGCGTTGACAGGGACTATGGCTACACCTTC,CSVDRDYGYTF
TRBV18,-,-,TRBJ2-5,TGTGCCAGCTCTCCTTCTGGATGGCAGGGGGAGACCCAGTACTTC,CASSPSGWQGETQYF
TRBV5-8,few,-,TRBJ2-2,TGTGCCAGCAGCGCTCAGGGGCGCAACACCGGGGAGCTGTTTTTT,CASSAQGRNTGELFF
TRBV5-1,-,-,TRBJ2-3,TGCGCCAGCAGCTTGGAGGGGGTGAGGGCAGATACGCAGTATTTT,CASSLEGVRADTQYF
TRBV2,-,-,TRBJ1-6,TGTGCCAGCAGTGATAGTAGCTCCTATAATTCACCCCTCCACTTT,CASSDSSSYNSPLHF
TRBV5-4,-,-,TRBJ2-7,TGTGCCAGCAGCTCAAATGCGGGACGTAATACTGCCTACGAGCAGTACTTC,CASSSNAGRNTAYEQYF
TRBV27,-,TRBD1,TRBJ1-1,TGTGCCAGCAGTCCAGACAGGGGGCTCTTTATGAACACTGAAGCTTTCTTT,CASSPDRGLFMNTEAFF
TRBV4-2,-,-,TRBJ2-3,TGTGCCAGCAGCCCAACACCGGGAAACACAGATACGCAGTATTTT,CASSPTPGNTDTQYF
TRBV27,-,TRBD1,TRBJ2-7,TGTGCCAGCAGTCTAGGGACAGGCTCCTACGAGCAGTACTTC,CASSLGTGSYEQYF
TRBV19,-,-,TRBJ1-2,TGTGCCAGTAGTATTCTCCAAAACCGGGATGATGGCTACACCTTC,CASSILQNRDDGYTF
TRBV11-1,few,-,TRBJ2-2,TGTGCCAGCAGCTTCGGTAGCCGAACCGGGGAGCTGTTTTTT,CASSFGSRTGELFF
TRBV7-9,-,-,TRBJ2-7,TGTGCCAGCAGCCACCGCCAAGGACAGCTCTACGAGCAGTACTTC,CASSHRQGQLYEQYF
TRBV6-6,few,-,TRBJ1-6,TGTGCCACCCTACAGAGCTCCTATAATTCACCCCTCCACTTT,CATLQSSYNSPLHF
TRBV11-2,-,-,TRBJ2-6,TGTGCCAGCAGTCCACGGGTGGCGGGAAAGACTGGGGCCAACGTCCTGGCTTTC,CASSPRVAGKTGANVLAF
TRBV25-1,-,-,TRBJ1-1,TGTGCCAGCAGTGTCACAGGGTCGTGGTTCACTGAAGCTTTCTTT,CASSVTGSWFTEAFF
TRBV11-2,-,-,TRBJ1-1,TGTGCCAGCAGCTTAAGGGGTGAGAACACTGAAGCTTTCTTT,CASSLRGENTEAFF
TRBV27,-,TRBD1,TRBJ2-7,TGTGCCAGCAGTACAGGGGACTACGAGCAGTACTTC,CASSTGDYEQYF
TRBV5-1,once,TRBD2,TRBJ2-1,TGCGCCAGCAGCCGCCAGACTAGCGGGACCAATGAGCAGTTCTTC,CASSRQTSGTNEQFF
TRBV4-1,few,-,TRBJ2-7,TGCGCCAGCAGCCAAGAGGCCGCGGGGGCCGAGCAGTACTTC,CASSQEAAGAEQYF
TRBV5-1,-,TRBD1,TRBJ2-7,TGCGCCAGTAGCTTGGGGACAGGGGCCTACGAGCAGTACTTC,CASSLGTGAYEQYF